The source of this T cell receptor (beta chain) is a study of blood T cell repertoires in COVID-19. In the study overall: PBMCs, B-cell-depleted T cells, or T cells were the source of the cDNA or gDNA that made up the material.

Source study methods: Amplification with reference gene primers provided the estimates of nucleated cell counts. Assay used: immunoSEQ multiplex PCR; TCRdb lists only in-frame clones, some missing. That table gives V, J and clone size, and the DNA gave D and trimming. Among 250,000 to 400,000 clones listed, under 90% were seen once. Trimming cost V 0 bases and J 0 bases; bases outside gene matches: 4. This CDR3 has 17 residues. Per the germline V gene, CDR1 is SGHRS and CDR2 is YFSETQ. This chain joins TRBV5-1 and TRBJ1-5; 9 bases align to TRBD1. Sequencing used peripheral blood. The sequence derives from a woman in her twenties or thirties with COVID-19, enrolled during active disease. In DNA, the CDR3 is TGCGCCAGCAGCTTGGCCGGGACAGGGAATAGCAATCAGCCCCAGCATTTT. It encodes CASSLAGTGNSNQPQHF.